This T cell receptor (beta chain) was found in a study of blood T cell repertoires in COVID-19. About the study: COVID-19 samples collected from the United States, Italy and Spain covered acute and convalescent phases. In each case, the material was cDNA or gDNA derived from T cells, B-cell-depleted T cells, or PBMCs.

Per the original methods: Cell counts per sample came from amplifying reference gene primers. Only in-frame clones appear in the TCRdb table, and some are missing; sequencing was by immunoSEQ multiplex PCR. D and trimming were read from the DNA, whereas the V and J calls and clone size are those reported in that table. The sample shows around 230,000 clones, roughly 90% of them seen only once. The germline gives CDR1 LNHDA, CDR2 SQIVND (reference sequence). CDR3 size: 16 residues. V lost 4 bases, J lost 0 bases, and 13 bases lay in between. The genes are TRBV19 and TRBJ1-5; no definite D call. The TCR comes from a man between 60 and 70 years old who had recovered from COVID-19. Sequencing was done on a sample of peripheral blood. The CDR3 here is CASSRTQQFSNQPQHF. Here the CDR3 DNA reads TGTGCCAGTAGTAGAACGCAACAGTTTAGCAATCAGCCCCAGCATTTT. Using reference TRBV19 and TRBJ1-5 for the parts outside the CDR3, the full variable domain is DGGITQSPKYLFRKEGQNVTLSCEQNLNHDAMYWYRQDPGQGLRLIYYSQIVNDFQKGDIAEGYSVSREKKESFPLTVTSAQKNPTAFYLCASSRTQQFSNQPQHFGDGTRLSIL.